The 6 T cell receptor beta chains in this list originate from one sample, sequenced in a study of T cells after yellow fever vaccination. TCRdb called the 5' RACE reads again in MiXCR, with one record for every CDR3 protein. The table has some 400,000 distinct CDR3 sequences, around a sixth seen once; the top ten hold roughly a sixth. The source was PBMCs, collected before the yellow fever booster vaccination. The receptors derive from a man aged 18 to 29 who received the YFV17D yellow fever vaccine.

The V call is TRBV7-9, the J call TRBJ2-7; the D gene is possibly TRBD1 (6 bases). The CDR3 has 15 amino acids. Trimming shortened V by 6 bases and J by 3 bases, and 18 bases separated the two germline ends. Per the germline V gene, CDR1 is SEHNR and CDR2 is FQNEAQ (reference sequence). The CDR3 region has the DNA TGTGCCAGCAGTTTCACCGGGACACCCAACTACGAGCAGTACTTC. Amino acids: CASSFTGTPNYEQYF. Using reference TRBV7-9 and TRBJ2-7 for the parts outside the CDR3, the full variable domain is DTGVSQNPRHKITKRGQNVTFRCDPISEHNRLYWYRQTLGQGPEFLTYFQNEAQLEKSRLLSDRFSAERPKGSFSTLEIQRTEQGDSAMYLCASSFTGTPNYEQYFGPGTRLTVT.

This chain links TRBV10-3 with TRBJ2-1, with 7 bases matching TRBD2. The CDR3 sequence is 18 residues long. Germline trimming cut 5 bases from V and 9 bases from J; bases unmatched to any gene: 22. Germline V gives CDR1 ENHRY, CDR2 SYGVKD. This chain's CDR3 is CAISPRVQREVGLGEQFF. In DNA, the CDR3 is TGTGCCATCAGTCCTCGGGTCCAGCGGGAAGTGGGTTTGGGTGAGCAGTTCTTC.

By sample fraction, this clonotype is large. In nucleotides, the CDR3 is TGTGCCAGCAGCTTAGGGTCAGGGGGCACTGAAGCTTTCTTT. Amino acids: CASSLGSGGTEAFF. The J gene is TRBJ1-1, the V gene TRBV7-2; 7 bases align to TRBD1. The CDR3 runs 14 residues. Germline V lookup: CDR1 SGHTA, CDR2 FQGNSA. V dropped 1 base and J dropped 4; count of bases not matched to a gene: 3.

This clonotype was picked up a small number of times. The chain is built from TRBV6-4 and TRBJ1-1; 7 positions agree with TRBD1. CDR1 and CDR2 (germline): MRHNA, SNTAGT. The V gene end was trimmed by 4 bases and the J gene end by 4 bases; junction bases not matched to a gene: 6. This CDR3 comprises 14 residues. For the CDR3, the DNA is TGTGCCAGCAGTGCCGACAGGGCCAGCACTGAAGCTTTCTTT. Encoded protein: CASSADRASTEAFF.

The gene calls are TRBV4-1 and TRBJ2-3, with unresolved D. The CDR3 has 15 residues. Trimming shortened V by 4 bases and J by 0 bases, and 11 bases separated the two germline ends. CDR1 and CDR2 from the germline V gene are MGHRA and YSYEKL. The DNA of the CDR3 is TGCGCCAGCAGCCCCCGGGCCGTTAGCACAGATACGCAGTATTTT. Translating gives CASSPRAVSTDTQYF.

This clonotype appeared once. The genes are TRBV6-2 or TRBV6-3 and TRBJ2-4; 13 bases match TRBD2. Germline assignment: CDR1 MNHEY and CDR2 SVGEGT. There are 16 residues in the CDR3. Trimming took 6 bases from V and 9 from J; bases not matched to a gene: 11. For the CDR3, the DNA is TGTGCCAGCAGATCCCTCGGGACTAGCGGGGTGGTCATTCAGTACTTC. Its translation: CASRSLGTSGVVIQYF.